The rows below give T cell receptor beta chains drawn from one sample of a study of cytomegalovirus exposure and HLA in healthy donors. The protocol was immunoSEQ multiplex PCR, while the TCRdb copy is restricted to in-frame clones and leaves out a portion. The sample carries 170,000 or so clones, around four fifths recorded once. Specimen: PBMCs. The receptors here all came from a girl aged 5-17 years in good health and CMV-seropositive. Both conserved end residues are part of each CDR3. Each record gives: D gene, V gene, clone size, J gene, CDR3 protein, CDR3 DNA. The D gene is left open where the match is weak. Expanded clones are given a class, and other clones once, few, many or no size at all.

D: .; V: TRBV4-1; size: .; J: TRBJ1-4; CDR3: CTSSKTGPNEKLFF; DNA: TGCACCAGCTCGAAGACAGGTCCTAATGAAAAACTGTTTTTT
D: TRBD1; V: TRBV9; size: once; J: TRBJ2-1; CDR3: CASSGEGGHNEQFF; DNA: TGTGCCAGCAGTGGGGAAGGGGGCCACAATGAGCAGTTCTTC
D: .; V: TRBV7-3; size: .; J: TRBJ2-6; CDR3: CASSLGYRERLSGANVLTF; DNA: TGTGCCAGCAGCTTAGGGTACAGGGAGAGACTCTCTGGGGCCAACGTCCTGACTTTC
D: TRBD1; V: TRBV7-2; size: .; J: TRBJ1-1; CDR3: CASSPTLGTGAEAFF; DNA: TGTGCCAGCAGCCCCACCCTTGGGACAGGGGCTGAAGCTTTCTTT
D: .; V: TRBV19; size: .; J: TRBJ1-1; CDR3: CASSIGRTVSTEAFF; DNA: TGTGCCAGTAGTATAGGTCGGACAGTAAGCACTGAAGCTTTCTTT
D: TRBD1; V: TRBV5-1; size: once; J: TRBJ1-1; CDR3: CASSLLGGGTEAFF; DNA: TGCGCCAGCAGCTTGTTAGGGGGCGGCACTGAAGCTTTCTTT
D: TRBD1; V: TRBV27; size: .; J: TRBJ1-2; CDR3: CASRKSGTGVNGYTF; DNA: TGTGCCAGCAGAAAATCCGGGACAGGGGTTAATGGCTACACCTTC
D: TRBD1; V: TRBV11-2; size: .; J: TRBJ2-7; CDR3: CASSSQRTGFYEQCF; DNA: TGTGCCAGCAGCTCCCAAAGGACAGGGTTCTACGAGCAGTGCTTC
D: .; V: TRBV5-6; size: once; J: TRBJ1-1; CDR3: CASSSQGWNTEAFF; DNA: TGTGCCAGCAGCAGCCAGGGGTGGAACACTGAAGCTTTCTTT
D: TRBD1; V: TRBV5-1; size: few; J: TRBJ1-2; CDR3: CASSYATGGSYGYTF; DNA: TGCGCCAGCAGCTACGCGACAGGGGGCAGCTATGGCTACACCTTC
D: TRBD1; V: TRBV7-8; size: .; J: TRBJ1-2; CDR3: CASSFPATGEANYGYTF; DNA: TGTGCCAGCAGCTTTCCCGCCACAGGGGAAGCTAACTATGGCTACACCTTC
D: TRBD1; V: TRBV29-1; size: once; J: TRBJ2-7; CDR3: CSVGGTGFSYEQYF; DNA: TGCAGCGTTGGGGGGACAGGGTTCTCCTACGAGCAGTACTTC
D: .; V: TRBV7-6; size: .; J: TRBJ1-1; CDR3: CASSPTRGTNTEAFF; DNA: TGTGCCAGCAGCCCAACCCGGGGAACGAACACTGAAGCTTTCTTT
D: .; V: TRBV5-4; size: once; J: TRBJ2-2; CDR3: CASRTGYWEDTGELFF; DNA: TGTGCCAGCCGGACGGGGTACTGGGAGGACACCGGGGAGCTGTTTTTT
D: TRBD1; V: TRBV27; size: once; J: TRBJ2-7; CDR3: CASSTRTGKNEQYF; DNA: TGTGCCAGCAGTACACGGACAGGGAAGAACGAGCAGTACTTC
D: TRBD1; V: TRBV10-1; size: .; J: TRBJ1-5; CDR3: CASTRDRDNSNQPQHF; DNA: TGCGCCAGCACCAGGGACAGAGATAATAGCAATCAGCCCCAGCATTTT
D: .; V: TRBV28; size: once; J: TRBJ2-7; CDR3: CASGLAPYEQYF; DNA: TGTGCCAGCGGGCTAGCTCCCTACGAGCAGTACTTC
D: TRBD1; V: TRBV15; size: .; J: TRBJ1-3; CDR3: CATSRLTIRDRGNTIYF; DNA: TGTGCCACCAGCAGACTAACGATCCGGGACAGGGGAAACACCATATATTTT
D: TRBD2; V: TRBV18; size: .; J: TRBJ2-7; CDR3: CASSPDLGGGDKQYF; DNA: TGTGCCAGCTCACCAGACCTAGGCGGGGGGGACAAGCAGTACTTC
D: TRBD1; V: TRBV7-9; size: .; J: TRBJ2-2; CDR3: CASSFMTGKNTGELFF; DNA: TGTGCCAGCAGCTTTATGACAGGGAAAAACACCGGGGAGCTGTTTTTT
D: .; V: TRBV2; size: .; J: TRBJ1-2; CDR3: CASSEQAENGYTF; DNA: TGTGCCAGCAGTGAACAGGCCGAAAATGGCTACACCTTC
D: TRBD2; V: TRBV9; size: .; J: TRBJ2-6; CDR3: CASTPPLAGNGANVLTF; DNA: TGTGCCAGCACCCCTCCTTTAGCGGGGAATGGGGCCAACGTCCTGACTTTC
D: TRBD1; V: TRBV7-8; size: .; J: TRBJ1-1; CDR3: CASSPRGAKLNTEAFF; DNA: TGTGCCAGCAGCCCCAGGGGGGCGAAACTGAACACTGAAGCTTTCTTT